This passage covers 30 T cell receptor beta chains from one sample sequenced in a study of blood T cell repertoires in COVID-19. Clones were read by immunoSEQ multiplex PCR, and TCRdb kept only the in-frame ones, dropping some. The profile shows around 170,000 clones, about 80% of them singletons. Specimen: PBMCs or T cells enriched from blood (not recorded which). The receptors derive from a man between 50 and 59 years old who had recovered from COVID-19.

This chain connects TRBV5-1 to TRBJ2-2; D call uncertain. Trimming removed 7 bases at V and 5 bases at J, with 6 bases between. The germline V gene encodes CDR1 SGHRS and CDR2 YFSETQ. CDR3 length: 11 residues. The CDR3 spells CASVGTGELFF. The CDR3 nucleotides are TGCGCCAGCGTCGGGACCGGGGAGCTGTTTTTT.

V usage is TRBV7-2 and J usage is TRBJ1-1; 11 positions agree with TRBD1. J gave up 1 base and V 5 bases, and 15 bases lay outside the gene matches. The CDR3 has 19 amino acids. The germline V gene encodes CDR1 SGHTA and CDR2 FQGNSA. CDR3: CASSKNPRTGGYWNTEAFF. CDR3 DNA: TGTGCCAGCAGCAAAAACCCCCGGACAGGGGGCTATTGGAACACTGAAGCTTTCTTT.

This rearrangement joins TRBV3-1 (or the pseudogene TRBV3-2) to TRBJ1-6; 9 positions agree with TRBD1. J was trimmed by 6 bases and V by 4 bases; bases with no gene match: 4. The CDR3 consists of 15 residues. Germline-derived CDR1 and CDR2 are LGHDT and YNNKEL (reference sequence). CDR3 sequence (DNA): TGTGCCAGCAGCCCAAAGACAGGGGGTAATTCACCCCTCCACTTT. Protein product: CASSPKTGGNSPLHF.

This chain connects TRBV6-5 to TRBJ1-3, with TRBD1 identical over 7 bases. The CDR3 spans 15 residues. The trim removed 6 bases at V and 0 bases at J, leaving 5 bases unmatched. CDR1 is MNHEY, CDR2 SVGAGI, per germline. The CDR3 sequence: CASRRQGNSGNTIYF. The DNA of the CDR3 is TGTGCCAGCAGGAGACAGGGAAACTCTGGAAACACCATATATTTT.

This clone was seen a single time. The chain joins TRBV27 to TRBJ1-1; D perhaps matches TRBD1 (6 bases). Germline assignment: CDR1 MNHEY and CDR2 SMNVEV (reference sequence). V was trimmed by 6 bases and J by 7 bases, leaving 18 bases between them. This CDR3 is built from 14 residues. The CDR3 DNA is TGTGCCAGCAGCCCGACGGACAGATATCATGAAGCTTTCTTT. This encodes CASSPTDRYHEAFF.

The chain recombines TRBV4-1 with TRBJ2-2; D is possibly TRBD1 (5 bases). V was trimmed by 1 base and J by 6 bases, leaving 12 bases between them. Looked up from germline, CDR1 is MGHRA and CDR2 is YSYEKL. CDR3 length equals 15 residues. The CDR3 sequence is CASSQAAGYPGELFF. For the CDR3, the DNA is TGCGCCAGCAGCCAAGCTGCAGGGTACCCCGGGGAGCTGTTTTTT.

V and J are TRBV9 and TRBJ1-2; no firm D call. CDR3 size: 14 residues. V lost 0 bases and J 0 bases, leaving 6 bases between the germline ends. Germline loops: CDR1 SGDLS, CDR2 YYNGEE. CDR3 sequence: CASSVGGANYGYTF. The CDR3 coding sequence is TGTGCCAGCAGCGTAGGAGGAGCTAACTATGGCTACACCTTC.

This rearrangement joins TRBV14 to TRBJ1-1, with D possibly matching TRBD1 (5 bases). V was cut by 1 base and J by 1 base, with 10 bases left in between. The CDR3 spans 15 residues. Germline V CDR1 and CDR2: SGHDN, FVKESK. CDR3 sequence: CASSQGLGGNTEAFF. The DNA for the CDR3 is TGTGCCAGCAGCCAAGGTCTCGGGGGGAACACTGAAGCTTTCTTT.

The chain combines TRBV29-1 with TRBJ1-1; D unclear. Germline V gives CDR1 SQVTM, CDR2 ANQGSEA. Trimming removed 7 bases at V and 3 bases at J, with 15 bases between. This CDR3 comprises 13 residues. Here the CDR3 reads CSALFGLYTEAFF. The CDR3, as DNA: TGCAGCGCATTATTTGGGCTCTACACTGAAGCTTTCTTT.

CDR3 residues: CASSVDQEVGYNSPLHF. The CDR3 coding sequence is TGTGCCAGCAGCGTCGACCAGGAGGTGGGGTATAATTCACCCCTCCACTTT. The chain couples TRBV9 to TRBJ1-6; the D is unclear. The CDR3 contains 17 residues. Germline CDR1 and CDR2: SGDLS and YYNGEE. The ends were cut back, 2 bases at V and 4 bases at J, with 16 bases in the middle. The full variable domain, rest sourced from reference TRBV9 and TRBJ1-6, is DSGVTQTPKHLITATGQRVTLRCSPRSGDLSVYWYQQSLDQGLQFLIQYYNGEERAKGNILERFSAQQFPDLHSELNLSSLELGDSALYFCASSVDQEVGYNSPLHFGNGTRLTVT.

The V and J genes are TRBV7-9 and TRBJ2-3; D perhaps matches TRBD2 (5 bases). This CDR3 has 14 residues. Trimming left V 5 bases short and J 2 bases short, with 11 bases between. The germline gives CDR1 SEHNR, CDR2 FQNEAQ (reference sequence). CDR3 sequence reads: CASSPPTNTDTQYF. DNA for the CDR3: TGTGCCAGCAGCCCGCCGACTAACACAGATACGCAGTATTTT.

The chain has TRBV7-8 and TRBJ2-3, with 16 bases that match TRBD2. Trimming removed 5 bases from V and 5 bases from J; junction bases left unmatched: 4. The length of the CDR3 is 16 residues. CDR1 is SGHVS and CDR2 is FQNEAQ in the germline V gene. Written as DNA, the CDR3 is TGTGCCAGCAGCGGGACTAGCGGGGGGGCTGGAGATACGCAGTATTTT. Encoded protein: CASSGTSGGAGDTQYF.

This chain joins TRBV7-8 and TRBJ2-3; the match to TRBD2 covers 14 bases. The CDR3 has 17 residues. Germline CDR1 reads SGHVS; CDR2 reads FQNEAQ. V was clipped by 5 bases and J by 4 bases; unmatched bases: 8. As DNA, the CDR3 is TGTGCCAGCAGCCCGAGGACTAGCGGGGGGCCCGCAGATACGCAGTATTTT. Translation gives CASSPRTSGGPADTQYF.

This sequence joins TRBV7-2 and TRBJ2-1, with TRBD2 identical over 7 bases. The CDR3 is 13 residues long. V dropped 4 bases and J dropped 7; count of bases not matched to a gene: 4. Germline CDR1 is SGHTA and CDR2 is FQGNSA. As DNA, the CDR3 is TGTGCCAGCAGCTCGGGGGGAGGAAATGAGCAGTTCTTC. Translated: CASSSGGGNEQFF.

The rearrangement joins TRBV13 to TRBJ2-2, with D possibly matching TRBD2 (7 bases). CDR3 length: 16 amino acids. Trimming stripped 5 bases from V and 4 bases from J, with 17 bases between. In germline, CDR1 is PRHDT, CDR2 FYEKMQ (reference sequence). The CDR3 protein is CASSTLVAGATGELFF. In DNA, the CDR3 is TGTGCCAGCAGCACCCTGGTCGCGGGGGCCACCGGGGAGCTGTTTTTT. The variable domain in full, with the rest retrieved from reference TRBV13 and TRBJ2-2, is AAGVIQSPRHLIKEKRETATLKCYPIPRHDTVYWYQQGPGQDPQFLISFYEKMQSDKGSIPDRFSAQQFSDYHSELNMSSLELGDSALYFCASSTLVAGATGELFFGEGSRLTVL.

The chain has TRBV7-9 and TRBJ2-5, with TRBD1 as a possible D gene (6 bases). Trimming removed 5 bases from V and 1 base from J, with 11 bases in between. The CDR3 is 14 residues long. Per germline, CDR1 SEHNR and CDR2 FQNEAQ (reference sequence). The CDR3 DNA is TGTGCCAGCAGCCCGACGGACAGCCAAGAGACCCAGTACTTC. Its translation is CASSPTDSQETQYF. Full variable domain (missing parts from reference TRBV7-9 and TRBJ2-5): DTGVSQNPRHKITKRGQNVTFRCDPISEHNRLYWYRQTLGQGPEFLTYFQNEAQLEKSRLLSDRFSAERPKGSFSTLEIQRTEQGDSAMYLCASSPTDSQETQYFGPGTRLLVL.

CDR3 coding DNA: TGTGCCACCAGCAGAGTAGGAGGGCCCAATGAAAAACTGTTTTTT. It encodes CATSRVGGPNEKLFF. This rearrangement joins TRBV15 to TRBJ1-4; D not certain. Trimming stripped 1 base from V and 5 bases from J, with 11 bases between. The CDR3 length is 15 residues. Germline V gives CDR1 LNHNV, CDR2 YYDKDF (reference sequence).

The chain has TRBV11-3 and TRBJ1-5; D not certain. This CDR3 has 14 residues. V gave up 1 base and J gave up 5 bases, with 9 bases separating them. The germline V gene encodes CDR1 SGHNT and CDR2 YENEEA. The CDR3 spells CASSLGAGYQPQHF. The DNA of the CDR3 is TGTGCCAGCAGCTTAGGTGCCGGGTATCAGCCCCAGCATTTT.

This chain connects TRBV27 to TRBJ1-6, with a possible D match to TRBD1 (5 bases). V was clipped by 5 bases and J by 9 bases, with 8 bases between them. Germline V gene lookup returns CDR1 MNHEY and CDR2 SMNVEV (reference sequence). The CDR3 is made up of 12 amino acids. CDR3 DNA sequence: TGTGCCAGCAGTATAGGGGCTTCACCCCTCCACTTT. This encodes CASSIGASPLHF.

This clone was recorded a few times. The rearrangement joins TRBV7-9 to TRBJ1-4; D not certain. Germline V lookup: CDR1 SEHNR, CDR2 FQNEAQ (reference sequence). V was pared by 2 bases and J by 4 bases, with 14 bases between. The CDR3 has 16 residues. CDR3 protein: CASSLFGWGGNEKLFF. Written as DNA, the CDR3 is TGTGCCAGCAGCTTATTCGGGTGGGGAGGTAATGAAAAACTGTTTTTT.

CDR3: CASSYSGAVRSPLHF. The CDR3 nucleotides read TGTGCCAGCAGTTACTCTGGGGCGGTCAGGTCACCCCTCCACTTT. The chain is built from TRBV6-5 and TRBJ1-6, with D perhaps matching TRBD1 (5 bases). This CDR3 contains 15 residues. Between the trimmed V and J ends, which lost 0 bases and 10 bases, there was a span of 13 bases. Germline values: CDR1 MNHEY, CDR2 SVGAGI.

The chain joins TRBV11-2 to TRBJ1-6, with 8 bases fitting TRBD1. V lost 2 bases, J lost 10 bases, and 4 bases stayed unmatched. The germline gives CDR1 SGHAT, CDR2 FQNNGV. This CDR3 is 14 amino acids long. CDR3 sequence reads: CASSLTQGGSPLHF. In nucleotides, the CDR3 is TGTGCCAGCAGCTTAACACAGGGGGGATCACCCCTCCACTTT.

The chain carries TRBV4-3 and TRBJ2-5, with D perhaps TRBD1 (5 bases). From germline, CDR1 is LGHNA and CDR2 YSLEER. The CDR3 totals 16 residues. V gave up 3 bases and J gave up 5 bases, with 19 bases separating them. This CDR3 reads CASSHSVRETRETQYF. DNA of the CDR3: TGCGCCAGCAGCCACTCAGTCAGGGAAACGAGGGAGACCCAGTACTTC.

The chain employs TRBV5-1 and TRBJ2-7; D remains unclear. In germline, CDR1 is SGHRS, CDR2 YFSETQ. The CDR3 consists of 12 residues. Trimming pared 4 bases from V and 3 bases from J, leaving 8 bases between. The CDR3 DNA is TGCGCCAGCAGCGACGAGGTCTACGAGCAGTACTTC. This encodes CASSDEVYEQYF.

The CDR3 protein is CASSLTQGGHNEQFF. The CDR3 nucleotides read TGTGCCAGCAGCTTAACGCAGGGGGGCCACAATGAGCAGTTCTTC. The chain carries TRBV7-3 and TRBJ2-1; weak D call: TRBD1 (7 bases). Trimming took 0 bases from V and 5 from J, leaving 11 bases between them. Germline CDR1 reads SGHTA; CDR2 reads FQGTGA. This CDR3 is 15 amino acids long.

The rearrangement joins TRBV19 to TRBJ1-5; 8 nucleotides agree with TRBD1. Germline CDR1 LNHDA, CDR2 SQIVND (reference sequence). V lost 5 bases and J lost 1; bases outside the gene matches: 13. CDR3 length: 18 amino acids. CDR3 sequence reads: CASSPRDRPHQSNQPQHF. CDR3 DNA: TGTGCCAGTAGTCCTAGGGACAGGCCCCACCAAAGCAATCAGCCCCAGCATTTT. The variable domain in full, completed from reference TRBV19 and TRBJ1-5, reads DGGITQSPKYLFRKEGQNVTLSCEQNLNHDAMYWYRQDPGQGLRLIYYSQIVNDFQKGDIAEGYSVSREKKESFPLTVTSAQKNPTAFYLCASSPRDRPHQSNQPQHFGDGTRLSIL.

The J gene is TRBJ2-1, the V gene TRBV25-1, with 9 positions matching TRBD1. Germline CDR1 and CDR2: MGHDK and SYGVNS. CDR3 length: 12 residues. V dropped 7 bases and J dropped 9; count of bases not matched to a gene: 4. CDR3: CASNRGRGEQFF. In DNA, the CDR3 is TGTGCCAGCAACAGGGGGCGCGGTGAGCAGTTCTTC.

The chain is built from TRBV11-2 and TRBJ1-6; 10 bases agree with TRBD1. Per the germline V gene, CDR1 is SGHAT and CDR2 is FQNNGV. With V trimmed by 1 base and J by 7 bases, 1 base remained unmatched. The length of the CDR3 is 15 residues. The CDR3 is CASSLGGQGNSPLHF. In nucleotides, the CDR3 is TGTGCCAGCAGCTTAGGGGGACAGGGGAATTCACCCCTCCACTTT.

The chain recombines TRBV18 with TRBJ2-7; TRBD1 agrees at 8 bases. Per the germline V gene, CDR1 is KGHSH and CDR2 is LQKENI. The V segment lost 1 base and the J segment 6 bases; nucleotides outside the gene matches: 2. The CDR3 runs 13 residues. CDR3 in amino acids: CASSPQDRAEQYF. For the CDR3, the DNA is TGTGCCAGCTCACCACAGGACAGGGCCGAGCAGTACTTC.

This chain joins TRBV7-9 and TRBJ1-2; D unclear. The germline gives CDR1 SEHNR, CDR2 FQNEAQ (reference sequence). This CDR3 spans 11 amino acids. V was trimmed by 4 bases and J by 8 bases, leaving 8 bases between them. The CDR3 nucleotides read TGTGCCAGCAGCTCCACCGGGGGCTACACCTTC. Translation: CASSSTGGYTF.